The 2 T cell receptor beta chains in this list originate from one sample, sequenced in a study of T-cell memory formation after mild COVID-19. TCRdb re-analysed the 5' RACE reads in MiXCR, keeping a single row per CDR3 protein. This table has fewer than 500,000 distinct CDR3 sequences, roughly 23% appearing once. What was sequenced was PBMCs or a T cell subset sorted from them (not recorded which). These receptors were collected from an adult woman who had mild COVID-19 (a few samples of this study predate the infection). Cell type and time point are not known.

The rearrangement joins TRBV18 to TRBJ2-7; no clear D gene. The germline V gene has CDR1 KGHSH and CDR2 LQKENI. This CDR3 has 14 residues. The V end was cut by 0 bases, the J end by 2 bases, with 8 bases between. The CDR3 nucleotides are TGTGCCAGCTCACCACCGTTTAGACCCTACGAGCAGTACTTC. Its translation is CASSPPFRPYEQYF.

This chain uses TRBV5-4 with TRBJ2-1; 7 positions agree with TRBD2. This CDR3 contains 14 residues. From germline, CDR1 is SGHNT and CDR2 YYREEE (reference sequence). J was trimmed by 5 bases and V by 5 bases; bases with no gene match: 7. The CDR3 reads CASSPGGLDNEQFF. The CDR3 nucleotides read TGTGCCAGCAGTCCGGGGGGTTTGGACAATGAGCAGTTCTTC.